The subject of this entry is one TCR beta chain. The specificity of this receptor is unknown. Base qualities were left out, and no much larger clone turns up one base away. These data are taken from a study of CD8 T cells in ankylosing spondylitis (TCRdb year 2017). For the study in its entirety: The study set out to find disease-linked TCR variants by profiling T cell receptor beta repertoires in ankylosing spondylitis patients and healthy donors. The full study cohort was made up of 25 to 30 ankylosing spondylitis patients and 108 healthy donors. Peripheral blood samples were taken, and synovial fluid was additionally collected from ankylosing spondylitis patients.

The CDR3 spans 15 residues, from the cysteine through the phenylalanine. Here the CDR3 DNA is all that survives: 45 bases in frame from base 1. Via the germline V gene, CDR1 is SGHAT and CDR2 FQNNGV. Trimming leaves V shorter by 5 bases and J shorter by 1 base, with the junction holding 6 bases beyond the gene matches. The instrument given in TCRdb is Illumina HiSeq 2500. Quantitative 5'-RACE with molecular barcodes was the method used to prepare the TCR beta libraries. The published analysis was carried out like this. To identify disease-linked TCR variants, a new computational method was used, one built on a probabilistic model of VDJ rearrangement. In TCRdb, the public reads were trimmed at Q25 with fastp and aligned with MiXCR, with productive beta chains retained. Every CDR3 protein is listed once, alongside the most common genes and DNA of its rows. The V and J calls were not made by the authors but by TCRdb's processing. For this sample the table gives 350,000 to 450,000 distinct CDR3 sequences, of which approximately 22% were detected only once. The ten largest clones capture over 10% of the sample.

The paper as a whole reports these results and caveats: Some motif variants had previously been reported in the synovial fluid and blood of reactive arthritis patients, which suggests shared mechanisms of disease initiation. The disease-linked clones had a CD8+ phenotype and were found at relatively low frequencies in peripheral blood. Blood from ankylosing spondylitis patients appeared to be characterized by a TCR beta motif made up of about 8 highly homologous amino acid variants. According to the report, matched synovial fluid samples from ankylosing spondylitis patients were significantly enriched for the disease-linked clones.

The chain is encoded by TRBV11-2 joined to TRBJ2-7; 9 bases in the junction line up with TRBD1. Sequencing was performed on blood, either unsorted or a sorted T cell fraction (not recorded which). The origin of this receptor is a male donor with ankylosing spondylitis or in good health (not recorded which). At the DNA level, the sequence is TGTGCCAGCAGCCCCCGGGACAGGGTTTCCTACGAGCAGTACTTC. Its translation reads: CASSPRDRVSYEQYF.